A selection of T cell receptor beta chains follows, all from one sample in a study of cytomegalovirus exposure and HLA in healthy donors. The data were produced by immunoSEQ multiplex PCR, yet TCRdb's version contains in-frame clones alone and is incomplete. Of 130,000 or so clones in the sample, around 80% are singletons; the top ten hold 1.5% to 2%. Source material: PBMCs. The receptors originated from a man aged 35 to 55 in good health and CMV-seronegative. Both conserved end residues are part of each CDR3. D genes are given only for firm matches. Rows give clone size only sometimes, using once, few, many, or a class for an expanded clone.

v_gene: TRBV4-2
d_gene: TRBD1
abundance: few
j_gene: TRBJ1-6
CDR3aa: CASSQEMGQINSPLHF
CDR3nt: TGTGCCAGCAGCCAAGAAATGGGACAGATTAATTCACCCCTCCACTTT

v_gene: TRBV18
d_gene: TRBD1
abundance: .
j_gene: TRBJ2-7
CDR3aa: CASSPPGQGVEYEQYF
CDR3nt: TGTGCCAGCTCACCACCGGGACAGGGGGTCGAGTACGAGCAGTACTTC

v_gene: TRBV4-2
d_gene: TRBD1
abundance: .
j_gene: TRBJ1-1
CDR3aa: CASSLGQGNGAGEAFF
CDR3nt: TGTGCCAGCAGCCTAGGACAGGGGAATGGAGCGGGTGAAGCTTTCTTT

v_gene: TRBV11-2
d_gene: .
abundance: .
j_gene: TRBJ2-1
CDR3aa: CASSLRTEGKGEQFF
CDR3nt: TGTGCCAGCAGCTTACGGACAGAGGGGAAGGGGGAGCAGTTCTTC

v_gene: TRBV6-6
d_gene: TRBD2
abundance: few
j_gene: TRBJ2-5
CDR3aa: CASSYRQGGIETQYF
CDR3nt: TGTGCCAGCAGTTACCGTCAGGGAGGGATCGAGACCCAGTACTTC

v_gene: TRBV10-3
d_gene: TRBD2
abundance: .
j_gene: TRBJ2-7
CDR3aa: CAISESRLAALSYEQYF
CDR3nt: TGTGCCATCAGTGAGTCAAGACTAGCGGCTTTGTCCTACGAGCAGTACTTC

v_gene: TRBV19
d_gene: .
abundance: few
j_gene: TRBJ1-5
CDR3aa: CASSIDRGLYQPQHF
CDR3nt: TGTGCCAGTAGTATAGACAGGGGATTGTATCAGCCCCAGCATTTT

v_gene: TRBV20-1
d_gene: .
abundance: .
j_gene: TRBJ2-3
CDR3aa: CSASSTDTQYF
CDR3nt: TGCAGTGCTTCAAGCACAGATACGCAGTATTTT

v_gene: TRBV12-5
d_gene: .
abundance: .
j_gene: TRBJ1-2
CDR3aa: CASGSPLNYGYTF
CDR3nt: TGTGCTAGTGGCTCCCCCCTGAACTATGGCTACACCTTC

v_gene: TRBV19
d_gene: TRBD2
abundance: .
j_gene: TRBJ2-2
CDR3aa: CASNPGGTNTGELFF
CDR3nt: TGTGCCAGTAATCCGGGGGGAACAAACACCGGGGAGCTGTTTTTT

v_gene: TRBV7-2
d_gene: TRBD1
abundance: .
j_gene: TRBJ1-5
CDR3aa: CASSLDRANQPQHF
CDR3nt: TGTGCCAGCAGCCTGGACAGGGCCAATCAGCCCCAGCATTTT

v_gene: TRBV7-3
d_gene: .
abundance: .
j_gene: TRBJ1-5
CDR3aa: CASSLSSDQPQHF
CDR3nt: TGTGCCAGCAGCCTCTCCTCGGATCAGCCCCAGCATTTT

v_gene: TRBV2
d_gene: .
abundance: .
j_gene: TRBJ1-2
CDR3aa: CASSYTGNYGYTF
CDR3nt: TGTGCCAGCAGTTACACGGGAAACTATGGCTACACCTTC

v_gene: TRBV4-3
d_gene: TRBD2
abundance: once
j_gene: TRBJ2-3
CDR3aa: CASSQDPGGLAGYTDTQYF
CDR3nt: TGCGCCAGCAGCCAAGATCCGGGAGGGTTAGCGGGGTACACAGATACGCAGTATTTT

v_gene: TRBV27
d_gene: TRBD1
abundance: .
j_gene: TRBJ1-1
CDR3aa: CASSPWTGGTEAFF
CDR3nt: TGTGCCAGCAGTCCCTGGACAGGGGGCACTGAAGCTTTCTTT

v_gene: TRBV7-9
d_gene: TRBD1
abundance: .
j_gene: TRBJ1-2
CDR3aa: CSSSSGTGGSYGYTF
CDR3nt: TGTTCCAGCAGCTCCGGGACAGGGGGGTCCTATGGCTACACCTTC